This T cell receptor beta chain was identified in a study of T cell responses to AZD1222 COVID-19 vaccine. Overall study context: Second doses at about 4 or about 12 weeks were pooled. Notes on the study in general: Close to half of all spike-specific TCRs reportedly target regions of the variants that are unmutated. Among the donors, most were white British and more were female, and clonal diversity was possibly underestimated. The span of vaccine-associated CD4 TCRs extended across spike, with dominance at 160-218 and 743-854.

Notes on this clone: Its antigen is currently unknown.

The data were produced by immunoSEQ multiplex PCR, yet TCRdb's version contains in-frame clones alone and is incomplete. Among approximately 260,000 clones listed, 90% to 95% were seen once. Germline values: CDR1 MGHDK, CDR2 SYGVNS. V lost 2 bases and J lost 10, with 15 bases in between. This CDR3 has 13 residues. The material was peripheral blood, obtained on day 0 of AZD1222 vaccination. The chain couples TRBV25-1 to TRBJ2-7, with TRBD1 as a possible D gene (6 bases). The TCR originated in an adult in good health. CDR3 in amino acids: CASSENWGPLQYF. The CDR3 DNA sequence: TGTGCCAGCAGTGAAAATTGGGGGCCCCTTCAGTACTTC.